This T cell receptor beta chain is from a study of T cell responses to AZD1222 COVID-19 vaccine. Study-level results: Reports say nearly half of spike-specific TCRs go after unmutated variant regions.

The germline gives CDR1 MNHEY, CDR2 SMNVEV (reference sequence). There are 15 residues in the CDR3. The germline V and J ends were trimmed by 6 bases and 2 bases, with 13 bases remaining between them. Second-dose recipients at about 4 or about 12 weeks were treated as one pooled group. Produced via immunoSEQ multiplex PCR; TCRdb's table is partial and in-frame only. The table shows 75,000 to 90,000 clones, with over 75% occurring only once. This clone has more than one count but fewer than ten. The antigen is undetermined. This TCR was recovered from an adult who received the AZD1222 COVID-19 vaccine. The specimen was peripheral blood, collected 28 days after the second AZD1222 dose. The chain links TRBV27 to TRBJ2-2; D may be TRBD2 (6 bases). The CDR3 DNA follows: TGTGCCAGCAGGCCTCATAGCGGAAACACCGGGGAGCTGTTTTTT. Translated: CASRPHSGNTGELFF.